This T cell receptor (beta chain) was sequenced during a study of OX40 agonist ivuxolimab in advanced cancers. As for the study in general: The diagnoses of dose-escalation patients were hepatocellular carcinoma, melanoma, renal cell or head and neck cancer. General study results and limits: Low normalized T-cell clonal expansion was additionally recorded for some nonresponders. Within 6 weeks, CD4+ and CD8+ blood T cells expanded clonally at 0.1 to 3.0 mg/kg. More expanded clones were seen, on average, in CD8+ T cells than in CD4+.

Points on this clone: Its antigen is undetermined. At the DNA level, this CDR3 is encoded by other sequences in the same sample as well.

Only in-frame clones appear in the TCRdb table, and some are missing; sequencing was by immunoSEQ multiplex PCR. The sample lists tens of thousands of clones; roughly four fifths were seen once. V lost 1 base to trimming and J lost 0 bases, with 3 bases between them. In germline, CDR1 is SNHLY, CDR2 FYNNEI. The CDR3 extends over 13 amino acids. Here the sequenced sample was CD4+ or CD8+ T cells sorted from blood, taken in a trial of the OX40 agonist ivuxolimab. The receptor's source is an adult with an advanced solid tumor such as melanoma, head and neck, liver or kidney cancer. The genes are TRBV2 and TRBJ1-1; no clear D gene. For the CDR3, the DNA is TGTGCCAGCAGTGAAGGACTGAACACTGAAGCTTTCTTT. Translation gives CASSEGLNTEAFF. The variable domain in full, completed from reference TRBV2 and TRBJ1-1, reads EPEVTQTPSHQVTQMGQEVILRCVPISNHLYFYWYRQILGQKVEFLVSFYNNEISEKSEIFDDQFSVERPDGSNFTLKIRSTKLEDSAMYFCASSEGLNTEAFFGQGTRLTVV.